The clone carrying this T cell receptor beta chain was observed a few times. Its antigen remains unknown. These data come from a study of blood T cells in healthy people across ages. Study in general: Template-switching capture recovered about one barcoded beta molecule per two T cells. Findings and caveats of the study: Higher diversity and more naive CD4+ cells were features of long-lived donors, compared to aged donors.

Individuals who donated were healthy Caucasians from Russia aged roughly 6 to 90. Per individual sample, total RNA of at least 6 micrograms was extracted. Germline V gene lookup returns CDR1 KGHDR and CDR2 SFDVKD. V was trimmed by 3 bases and J by 1 base, leaving 10 bases between them. CDR3 length equals 15 residues. A second roughly 6 to 11 cycle PCR used barcoded and J-beta primers. TCRdb itself ran the 5' RACE reads through MiXCR, one entry per CDR3 protein. The sample lists more than 500,000 distinct CDR3 sequences, 27% occurring once. This TCR came from a woman between 65 and 79 years old in good health. The chain uses TRBV24-1 and TRBJ2-3; D is possibly TRBD1 or TRBD2 (5 bases each). The sequencing sample was made of blood. CDR3 loop: CATSDIQGGTDTQYF. The CDR3 nucleotides read TGTGCCACCAGTGATATCCAGGGAGGCACAGATACGCAGTATTTT.